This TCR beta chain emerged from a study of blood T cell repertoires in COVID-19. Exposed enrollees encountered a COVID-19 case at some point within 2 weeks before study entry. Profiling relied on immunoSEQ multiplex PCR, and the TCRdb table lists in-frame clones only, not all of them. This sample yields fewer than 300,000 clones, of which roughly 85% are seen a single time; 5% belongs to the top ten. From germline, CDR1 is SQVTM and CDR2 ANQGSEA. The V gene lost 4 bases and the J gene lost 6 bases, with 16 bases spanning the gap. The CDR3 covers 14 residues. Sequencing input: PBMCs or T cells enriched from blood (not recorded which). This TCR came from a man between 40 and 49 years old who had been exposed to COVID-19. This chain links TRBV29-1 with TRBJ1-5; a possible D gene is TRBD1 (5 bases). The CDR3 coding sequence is TGCAGCGTTGTCCTCAGGGATTCGACTCAGCCCCAGCATTTT. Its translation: CSVVLRDSTQPQHF.